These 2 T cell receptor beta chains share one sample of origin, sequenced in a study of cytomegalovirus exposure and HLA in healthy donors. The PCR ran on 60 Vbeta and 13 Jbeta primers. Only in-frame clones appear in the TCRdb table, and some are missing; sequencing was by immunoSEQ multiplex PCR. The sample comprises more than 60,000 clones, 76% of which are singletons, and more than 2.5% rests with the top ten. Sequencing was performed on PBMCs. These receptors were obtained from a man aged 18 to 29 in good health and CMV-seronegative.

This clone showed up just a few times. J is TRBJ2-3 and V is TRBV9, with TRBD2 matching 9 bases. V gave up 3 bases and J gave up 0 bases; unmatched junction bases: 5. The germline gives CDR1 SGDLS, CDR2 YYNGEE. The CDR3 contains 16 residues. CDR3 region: CASSGRTSESTDTQYF. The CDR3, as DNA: TGTGCCAGCAGCGGACGGACTAGCGAGAGCACAGATACGCAGTATTTT.

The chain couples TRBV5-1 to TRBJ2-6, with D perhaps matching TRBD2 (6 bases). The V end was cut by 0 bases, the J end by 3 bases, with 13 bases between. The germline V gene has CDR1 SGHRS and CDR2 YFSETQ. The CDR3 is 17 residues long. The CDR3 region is CASSLVGGDLGANVLTF. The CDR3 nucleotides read TGCGCCAGCAGCTTGGTAGGAGGGGATCTTGGGGCCAACGTCCTGACTTTC.